Listed here are 14 T cell receptor beta chains from one sample, sequenced in a study of PD-L1 blockade in urothelial cancer (dated by TCRdb to the late 2010s). Libraries were prepared through the immunoSEQ multiplex PCR assay. TCRdb took this table from immuneACCESS and kept in-frame rearrangements with V and J called. Such tables lack part of the clones; where checked against another copy, unresolved V genes explain under half of the gap, and the rest is unexplained. The sample includes about 81,000 clones, with roughly nine tenths observed a single time. The top ten clones comprise roughly 9.4% of the sample. Material: PBMCs, obtained around atezolizumab (anti-PD-L1) treatment. These receptors came from a man aged 60 to 69 with urothelial cancer.

The rearrangement uses TRBV6-4 and TRBJ2-7, with 11 nucleotides matching TRBD1. The germline V gene has CDR1 MRHNA and CDR2 SNTAGT. V lost 2 bases and J lost 4; bases outside the gene matches: 19. The CDR3 has 20 residues. CDR3 in DNA: TGTGCCAGCAGTGACCGGTCCGCGGGACAGGGGGAGACGAGCGGTTACGAGCAGTACTTC. Protein product: CASSDRSAGQGETSGYEQYF.

The gene calls are TRBV29-1 and TRBJ2-5, with TRBD2 matching over 8 bases. The CDR3 is made up of 13 amino acids. Germline assignment: CDR1 SQVTM and CDR2 ANQGSEA. The V gene end was trimmed by 6 bases and the J gene end by 4 bases; junction bases not matched to a gene: 7. CDR3 sequence (DNA): TGCAGCGTCCTCCCCGCGGGAGGAGAGACCCAGTACTTC. This sequence encodes CSVLPAGGETQYF. Based on the CDR3 plus reference TRBV29-1 and TRBJ2-5, the full variable domain is SAVISQKPSRDICQRGTSLTIQCQVDSQVTMMFWYRQQPGQSLTLIATANQGSEATYESGFVIDKFPISRPNLTFSTLTVSNMSPEDSSIYLCSVLPAGGETQYFGPGTRLLVL.

The V and J genes are TRBV6-1 and TRBJ1-2; the match to TRBD1 covers 9 bases. The CDR3 is made up of 16 amino acids. The V gene end was trimmed by 4 bases and the J gene end by 2 bases; junction bases not matched to a gene: 8. Germline lookup yields CDR1 MNHNS and CDR2 SASEGT. The CDR3 bases are TGTGCCAGCAGTGGAACAGGGGGCGGACAGAACTATGGCTACACCTTC. This translates into CASSGTGGGQNYGYTF.

The chain uses TRBV5-1 and TRBJ1-3; a weak D match, TRBD1 (6 bases). Germline V gene lookup returns CDR1 SGHRS and CDR2 YFSETQ. Deletions cut 3 bases from V and 0 bases from J, with 7 bases between. This CDR3 comprises 14 residues. This CDR3 is CASSSGDSGNTIYF. The DNA for the CDR3 is TGCGCCAGCAGCTCAGGGGACTCTGGAAACACCATATATTTT.

The rearrangement joins TRBV7-9 to TRBJ2-3; 9 bases fit TRBD2. The CDR3 is 16 amino acids. In germline, CDR1 is SEHNR, CDR2 FQNEAQ (reference sequence). With 5 bases clipped from V and 4 bases from J, the junction kept 10 bases outside the gene matches. CDR3 sequence reads: CASSQSAGGVADTQYF. The CDR3 coding sequence is TGTGCCAGCAGCCAAAGCGCGGGAGGGGTCGCAGATACGCAGTATTTT.

The chain couples TRBV15 to TRBJ2-5, with D possibly being TRBD1 (5 bases). V lost 0 bases and J lost 5, with 7 bases in between. CDR1 is LNHNV and CDR2 is YYDKDF in the germline V gene (reference sequence). The CDR3 consists of 13 residues. The chain's CDR3 is CATSRDRVETQYF. The CDR3, as DNA: TGTGCCACCAGCAGAGACAGGGTGGAGACCCAGTACTTC.

CDR3 in DNA: TGTGCCAGCAGCCGTCCCGGCGGCTTGCGGAACGAGCAGTACTTC. It translates to CASSRPGGLRNEQYF. The chain carries TRBV28 and TRBJ2-7; unclear D gene. This CDR3 contains 15 residues. Germline V gives CDR1 MDHEN, CDR2 SYDVKM. V lost 6 bases and J lost 5, with 20 bases in between.

The J gene is TRBJ1-5, the V gene TRBV19; TRBD1 aligns across 7 bases. The CDR3 runs 15 residues. V lost 3 bases and J lost 3; bases outside the gene matches: 5. Germline V gives CDR1 LNHDA, CDR2 SQIVND (reference sequence). CDR3 DNA sequence: TGTGCCAGTAGTATTAGGGGGCAAGCCAATCAGCCCCAGCATTTT. It yields the protein CASSIRGQANQPQHF.

The CDR3 reads CASSQVTGGFGANVLTF. CDR3 coding DNA: TGCGCCAGCAGCCAAGTGACAGGGGGATTCGGGGCCAACGTCCTGACTTTC. The rearrangement links TRBV4-3 to TRBJ2-6; 9 positions agree with TRBD1. Germline V gives CDR1 LGHNA, CDR2 YSLEER. The CDR3 totals 17 residues. Trimming at V came to 1 base and at J to 4 bases, leaving 5 bases not matched to a gene.

The genes are TRBV29-1 and TRBJ2-1; 9 bases align to TRBD2. This CDR3 has 13 residues. Germline values: CDR1 SQVTM, CDR2 ANQGSEA. Trimming cost V 4 bases and J 2 bases; bases outside gene matches: 0. This CDR3 is CSVASGAYNEQFF. CDR3 nucleotide sequence: TGCAGCGTTGCTAGCGGGGCCTACAATGAGCAGTTCTTC.

The CDR3 loop is CASSASDRGQETQYF. DNA for the CDR3: TGTGCCAGCAGTGCCTCGGACAGGGGACAAGAGACCCAGTACTTC. The rearrangement joins TRBV25-1 to TRBJ2-5; TRBD1 matches 9 bases. After removal of 4 bases from V and 2 bases from J, the junction contained 5 bases not matched to a gene. This CDR3 is 15 amino acids long. Germline CDR1 and CDR2: MGHDK and SYGVNS.

The chain's CDR3 is CASSLGQGLAFF. CDR3 nucleotides: TGTGCCAGCAGCTTAGGACAGGGTTTAGCTTTCTTT. The rearrangement links TRBV7-9 to TRBJ1-1; 7 bases align to TRBD1. There are 12 residues in the CDR3. Per germline, CDR1 SEHNR and CDR2 FQNEAQ (reference sequence). V lost 1 base, J lost 10 bases, and 3 bases stayed unmatched. Based on the CDR3 plus reference TRBV7-9 and TRBJ1-1, the full variable domain is DTGVSQNPRHKITKRGQNVTFRCDPISEHNRLYWYRQTLGQGPEFLTYFQNEAQLEKSRLLSDRFSAERPKGSFSTLEIQRTEQGDSAMYLCASSLGQGLAFFGQGTRLTVV.

The chain employs TRBV6-5 and TRBJ1-5; 11 bases agree with TRBD1. CDR1 and CDR2 from the germline V gene are MNHEY and SVGAGI. The CDR3 has 16 residues. V gave up 2 bases and J gave up 2 bases; unmatched junction bases: 2. The CDR3 is CASSYRGQGGNQPQHF. CDR3 bases: TGTGCCAGCAGTTACCGGGGACAGGGGGGCAATCAGCCCCAGCATTTT.

The rearrangement links TRBV7-3 to TRBJ2-3, with D unresolved. CDR1 and CDR2 from the germline V gene are SGHTA and FQGTGA. This CDR3 spans 15 amino acids. V lost 5 bases and J 0 bases, leaving 12 bases between the germline ends. CDR3 coding DNA: TGTGCCAGCAGCCCACTCTTAAGTAGCACAGATACGCAGTATTTT. The encoded protein is CASSPLLSSTDTQYF.